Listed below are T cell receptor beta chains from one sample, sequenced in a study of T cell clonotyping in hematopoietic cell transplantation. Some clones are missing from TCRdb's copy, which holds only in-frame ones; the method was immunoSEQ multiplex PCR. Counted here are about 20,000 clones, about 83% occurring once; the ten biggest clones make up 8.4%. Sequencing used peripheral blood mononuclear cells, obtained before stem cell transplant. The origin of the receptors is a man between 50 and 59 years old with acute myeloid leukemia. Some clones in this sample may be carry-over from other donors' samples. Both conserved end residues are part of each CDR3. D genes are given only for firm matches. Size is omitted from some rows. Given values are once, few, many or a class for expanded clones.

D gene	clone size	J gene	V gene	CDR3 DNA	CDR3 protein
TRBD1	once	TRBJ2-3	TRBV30	TGTGCCTGGAGAAAACAGGGGTCAGATACGCAGTATTTT	CAWRKQGSDTQYF
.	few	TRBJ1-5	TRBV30	TGTGCCTGGAGTCCAAGTCCGGGGAGCAATCAGCCCCAGCATTTT	CAWSPSPGSNQPQHF
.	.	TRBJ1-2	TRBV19	TGTGCCAGTAGTATTCAGAACTATGGCTACACCTTC	CASSIQNYGYTF
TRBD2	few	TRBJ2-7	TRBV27	TGTGCCAGCAGTTTGACTAGCACAAACGAGCAGTACTTC	CASSLTSTNEQYF
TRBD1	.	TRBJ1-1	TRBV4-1	TGCGCCAGCAGCCATCAGGGGGCCGCTGAAGCTTTCTTT	CASSHQGAAEAFF
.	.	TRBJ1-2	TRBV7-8	TGTGCCAGCAGCTTAGCGGCAGACCCATATGGCTACACCTTC	CASSLAADPYGYTF
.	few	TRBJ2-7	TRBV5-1	TGCGCCAGCAGCTCCGGACGGTCCTACGAGCAGTACTTC	CASSSGRSYEQYF
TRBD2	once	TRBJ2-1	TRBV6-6	TGTGCCAGCAGCCCGGGGGGGTACAATGAGCAGTTCTTC	CASSPGGYNEQFF
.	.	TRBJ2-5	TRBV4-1	TGCGCCAGCAGCCAGTCCCTTCCCCCCCAAGAGACCCAGTACTTC	CASSQSLPPQETQYF
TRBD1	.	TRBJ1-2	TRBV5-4	TGTGCCAGCAGCATCCAGGGGGCTGGGGGCTACACCTTC	CASSIQGAGGYTF
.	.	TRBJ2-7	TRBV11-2	TGTGCCAGCACCCCCGGACTCGCATCGAGGGAGCAGTACTTC	CASTPGLASREQYF
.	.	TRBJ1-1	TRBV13	TGTGCCAGCAGTCTGACGGAGAACACTGAAGCTTTCTTT	CASSLTENTEAFF
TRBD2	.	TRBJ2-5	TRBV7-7	TGTGCCAGCAGCTTAGATAGCGGGGGGTATGGAGAGACCCAGTACTTC	CASSLDSGGYGETQYF
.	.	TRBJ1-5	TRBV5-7	TGTGCCAGCAGCTTGGCTCTGGGCAGGGACAATCAGCCCCAGCATTTT	CASSLALGRDNQPQHF
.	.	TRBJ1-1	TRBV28	TGTGCCAGCAGTTTAGAGGGACGTCTTGAAGCTTTCTTT	CASSLEGRLEAFF
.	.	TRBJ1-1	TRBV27	TGTGCCAGCAGTTTAATGGGACACGAGAACACTGAAGCTTTCTTT	CASSLMGHENTEAFF
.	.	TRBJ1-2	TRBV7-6	TGTGCCAGCAGCTTAGGGCAGGAGGCCAACTATGGCTACACCTTC	CASSLGQEANYGYTF
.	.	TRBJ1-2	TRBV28	TGTGCCAGCACCTTGGGGTCAAGGTATGGCTACACCTTC	CASTLGSRYGYTF
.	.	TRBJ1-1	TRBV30	TGTGCCGAAGGTGGCACTGAAGCTTTCTTT	CAEGGTEAFF
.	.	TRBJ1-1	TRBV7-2	TGTGCCAGCAGCCTATATGACACTGAAGCTTTCTTT	CASSLYDTEAFF
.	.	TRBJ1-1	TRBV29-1	TGCAGCGCCCCCTCCGCGGACACTGAAGCTTTCTTT	CSAPSADTEAFF
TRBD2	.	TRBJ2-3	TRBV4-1	TGCGCCAGCAGCCGGGGAGGACTAGCGGGGGGGGGCACAGATACGCAGTATTTT	CASSRGGLAGGGTDTQYF
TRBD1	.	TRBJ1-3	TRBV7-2	TGTGCCAGCAGCTTGCGGGGACAGGGGTTTTACGGAAACACCATATATTTT	CASSLRGQGFYGNTIYF
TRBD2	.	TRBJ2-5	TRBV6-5	TGTGCCAGCAGCCTAGCGGGGGGGCAAGAGACCCAGTACTTC	CASSLAGGQETQYF
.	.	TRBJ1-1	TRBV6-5	TGTGCCAGCAGTTATTCGTCGGACACACTTAACACTGAAGCTTTCTTT	CASSYSSDTLNTEAFF
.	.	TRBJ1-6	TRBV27	TGTGCCAGCAGTTCAGAGACCTATAATTCACCCCTCCACTTT	CASSSETYNSPLHF
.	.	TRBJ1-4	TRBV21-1	TGTGCCAGCAGCCCGGGGACAGGCGCTTCTAATGAAAAACTGTTTTTT	CASSPGTGASNEKLFF
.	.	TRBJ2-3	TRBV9	TGTGCCAGCAGCGTAGGGCTCACAGATACGCAGTATTTT	CASSVGLTDTQYF
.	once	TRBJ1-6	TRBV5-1	TGCGCCAGCAGCCTTGACCCGGGGAGGAGGATGAATAATTCACCCCTCCACTTT	CASSLDPGRRMNNSPLHF
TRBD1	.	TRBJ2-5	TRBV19	TGTGCCAGTAGTATAGGCGGCCGGGACAGGCTCCTCCAAGAGACCCAGTACTTC	CASSIGGRDRLLQETQYF
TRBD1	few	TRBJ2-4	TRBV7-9	TGTGCCAGCAGCACCCGGGACAGGGAAGCCAAAAACATTCAGTACTTC	CASSTRDREAKNIQYF
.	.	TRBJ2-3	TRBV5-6	TGTGCCAGCAGCTTGGAGGGTAGCACAGATACGCAGTATTTT	CASSLEGSTDTQYF
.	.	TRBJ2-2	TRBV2	TGTGCCAGCAGTGAATCCGGACCCACCGGGGAGCTGTTTTTT	CASSESGPTGELFF
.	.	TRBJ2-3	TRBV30	TGTGCCTGGAGTGTAGAGTTTAGTTTGACGTACACTAGCACAGATACGCAGTATTTT	CAWSVEFSLTYTSTDTQYF
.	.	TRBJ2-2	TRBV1	TGCACCAGCAGCCCTTGGCCCGGGACAGGGGACACCGGGGAGCTGTTTTTT	CTSSPWPGTGDTGELFF
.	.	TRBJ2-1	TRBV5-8	TGTGCCAGCAGCTTGGCAGGGACAAGCTCCTACAATGAGCAGTTCTTC	CASSLAGTSSYNEQFF
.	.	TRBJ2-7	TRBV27	TGTGCCAGCAGTCAAACAGGGGCGGGGGAGCAGTACTTC	CASSQTGAGEQYF
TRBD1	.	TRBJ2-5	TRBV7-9	TGTGCCAGCAGCCTTACCGGGACAGGGGAGGGGACCCAGTACTTC	CASSLTGTGEGTQYF
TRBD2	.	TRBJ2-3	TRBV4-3	TGCGCCAGCAGCCAAGATTTTATTGGGCTAGCGGGGGGCCCGAGCACAGATACGCAGTATTTT	CASSQDFIGLAGGPSTDTQYF
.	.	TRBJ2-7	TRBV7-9	TGTGCCAGCAGCGTGGGGACCCTACGGAAAGGATACGAGCAGTACTTC	CASSVGTLRKGYEQYF
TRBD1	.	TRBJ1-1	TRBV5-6	TGTGCCAGCAGCTGGGGACAGGTCGGCACTGAAGCTTTCTTT	CASSWGQVGTEAFF
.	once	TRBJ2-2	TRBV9	TGTGCCAGCAGCGTAGGCGCTAGTCAGGGCGGGGAGCTGTTTTTT	CASSVGASQGGELFF
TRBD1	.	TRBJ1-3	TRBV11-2	TGTGCCAGCAGCGCGGGACAGGGGGCCTCTGGAAACACCATATATTTT	CASSAGQGASGNTIYF
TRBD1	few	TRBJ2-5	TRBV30	TGTGCCTGCTCGGACAGGCAAGAGACCCAGTACTTC	CACSDRQETQYF
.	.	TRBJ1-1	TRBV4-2	TGTGCCAGCAGCTTGGGGGGGCCCACTGAAGCTTTCTTT	CASSLGGPTEAFF
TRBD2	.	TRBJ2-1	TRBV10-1	TGCGCCAGCAGTGAGTCAGGGATTGGGGGGACTAGCGTTTTCTTC	CASSESGIGGTSVFF
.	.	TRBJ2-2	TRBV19	TGTGCCAGTAGTGACCCAGGGGGGGCGGACACCGGGGAGCTGTTTTTT	CASSDPGGADTGELFF
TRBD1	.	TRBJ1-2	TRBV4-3	TGCGCCAGCAGCCACGGACAGGGCGGAAACTATGGCTACACCTTC	CASSHGQGGNYGYTF
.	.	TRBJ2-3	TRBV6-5	TGTGCCAGCAGACTACAGGGCACAGATACGCAGTATTTT	CASRLQGTDTQYF
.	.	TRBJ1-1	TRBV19	TGTGCCAGTAGTATCCCCGGCACTGAAGCTTTCTTT	CASSIPGTEAFF
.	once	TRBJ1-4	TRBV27	TGTGCCAGCAGTTTGCAGGGACAAGAAAAACTGTTTTTT	CASSLQGQEKLFF
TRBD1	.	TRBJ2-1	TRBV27	TGTGCCAGCAGTCCGCTACAGGGGCGAAAGGACCATGAGCAGTTCTTC	CASSPLQGRKDHEQFF
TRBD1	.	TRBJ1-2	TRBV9	TGTGCCAGCAGCGCCCCGGGACAGCACTATGGCTACACCTTC	CASSAPGQHYGYTF
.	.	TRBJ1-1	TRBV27	TGTGCCAGCAGCCTCTCTCTTAGGGGCACTGAAGCTTTCTTT	CASSLSLRGTEAFF
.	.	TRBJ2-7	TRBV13	TGTGCCAGCAGCCTTCTCGGCGAGCAGTACTTC	CASSLLGEQYF
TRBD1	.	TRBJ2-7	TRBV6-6	TGTGCCAGCAGTCCTCGGACAGGGCCCTACGAGCAGTACTTC	CASSPRTGPYEQYF
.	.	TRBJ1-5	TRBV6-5	TGTGCCAGCAGCCGGGAGTGGGCCTTAGGCCAGCCCCAGCATTTT	CASSREWALGQPQHF
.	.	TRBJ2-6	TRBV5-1	TGCGCCAGCAGCTTGTTGACCTCCGGGGCCAACGTCCTGACTTTC	CASSLLTSGANVLTF
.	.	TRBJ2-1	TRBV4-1	TGCGCCAGCAGCCAAGTGGACATACTTTCCTACAATGAGCAGTTCTTC	CASSQVDILSYNEQFF
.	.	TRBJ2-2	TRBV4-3	TGCGCCAGCAGCATACGCACCGGGGAGCTGTTTTTT	CASSIRTGELFF